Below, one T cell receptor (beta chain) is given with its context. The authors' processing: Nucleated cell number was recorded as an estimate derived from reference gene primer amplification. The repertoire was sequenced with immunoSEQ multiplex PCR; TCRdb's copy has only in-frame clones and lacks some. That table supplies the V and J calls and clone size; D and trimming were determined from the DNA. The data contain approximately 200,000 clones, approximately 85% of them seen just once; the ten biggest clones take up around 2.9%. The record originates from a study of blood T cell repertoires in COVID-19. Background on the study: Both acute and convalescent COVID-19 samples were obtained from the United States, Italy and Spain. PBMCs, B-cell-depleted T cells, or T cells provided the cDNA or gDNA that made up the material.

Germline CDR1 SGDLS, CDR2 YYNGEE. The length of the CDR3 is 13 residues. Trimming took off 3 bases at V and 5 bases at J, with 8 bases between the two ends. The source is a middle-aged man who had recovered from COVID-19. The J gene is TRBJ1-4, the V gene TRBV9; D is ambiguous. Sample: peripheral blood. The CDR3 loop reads CASSGGGNEKLFF. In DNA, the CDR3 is TGTGCCAGCAGCGGGGGAGGCAATGAAAAACTGTTTTTT.